This T cell receptor beta chain stems from a study of blood T cell repertoires in COVID-19. As processed by the authors: Nucleated cell number was recorded as an estimate derived from reference gene primer amplification. Repertoires were generated with immunoSEQ multiplex PCR, while TCRdb's copy carries only in-frame clones and drops some. The D gene and trimming were derived from the DNA, and the V and J assignments and clone size from that table. The table has some 150,000 clones, about 83% seen once; the top ten hold less than 10%. V was pared by 1 base and J by 3 bases, with 12 bases of the junction left unmatched. Germline values: CDR1 SNHLY, CDR2 FYNNEI. This CDR3 has 18 residues.

V and J are TRBV2 and TRBJ2-1; 7 bases agree with TRBD1. Sequencing used peripheral blood. The sequence came from a woman between 45 and 65 years old with active or convalescent COVID-19. CDR3: CASSEEEGAQEGYNEQFF. CDR3 sequence (DNA): TGTGCCAGCAGTGAAGAAGAGGGGGCACAGGAAGGCTACAATGAGCAGTTCTTC.